This record concerns one T cell receptor beta chain sequence. TCRdb's table, derived via immunoSEQ multiplex PCR, lists solely in-frame clones and lacks some. The table lists 170,000 or so clones, about 72% of them singletons. This CDR3 region has 13 residues. J lost 9 bases, V lost 4 bases, and 8 bases had no gene match. The V gene's germline CDR1 is ENHRY and CDR2 SYGVKD. The data are from a study of blood T cell repertoires in COVID-19. Whole-study context: The analysed material was cDNA or gDNA that came from T cells, B-cell-depleted T cells, or PBMCs.

The sequencing input was PBMCs or T cells enriched from blood (not recorded which). The rearrangement joins TRBV10-3 to TRBJ1-1; TRBD1 matches at 7 bases. The TCR comes from a woman in her fifties or sixties who had recovered from COVID-19. For the CDR3, the DNA is TGTGCCATCAGTGGGGCACAGGGGACTCAAGCTTTCTTT. Protein sequence: CAISGAQGTQAFF.